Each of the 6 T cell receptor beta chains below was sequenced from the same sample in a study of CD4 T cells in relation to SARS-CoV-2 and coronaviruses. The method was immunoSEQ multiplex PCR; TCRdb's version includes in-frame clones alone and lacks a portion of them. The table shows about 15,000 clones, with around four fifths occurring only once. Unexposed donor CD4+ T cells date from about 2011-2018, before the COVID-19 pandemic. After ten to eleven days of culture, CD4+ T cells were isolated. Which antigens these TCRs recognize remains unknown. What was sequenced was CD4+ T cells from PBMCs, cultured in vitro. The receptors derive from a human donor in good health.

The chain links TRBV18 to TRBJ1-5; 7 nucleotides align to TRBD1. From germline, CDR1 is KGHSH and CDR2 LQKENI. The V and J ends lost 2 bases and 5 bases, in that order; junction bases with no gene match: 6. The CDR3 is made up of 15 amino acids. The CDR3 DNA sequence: TGTGCCAGCTCACCATCGAACAGGGGCGATCAGCCCCAGCATTTT. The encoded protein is CASSPSNRGDQPQHF.

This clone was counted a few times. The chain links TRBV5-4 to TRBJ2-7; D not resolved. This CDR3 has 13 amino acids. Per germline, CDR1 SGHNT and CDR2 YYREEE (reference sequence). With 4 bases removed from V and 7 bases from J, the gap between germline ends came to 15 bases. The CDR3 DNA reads TGTGCCAGCAGCCGCACACTACTGGGGGAGCAGTACTTC. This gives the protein CASSRTLLGEQYF.

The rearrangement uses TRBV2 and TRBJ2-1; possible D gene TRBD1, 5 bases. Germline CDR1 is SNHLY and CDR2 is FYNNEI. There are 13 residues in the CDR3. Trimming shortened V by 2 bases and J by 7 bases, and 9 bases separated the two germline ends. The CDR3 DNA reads TGTGCCAGCAGTGAACAGGGCATGAATGAGCAGTTCTTC. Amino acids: CASSEQGMNEQFF.

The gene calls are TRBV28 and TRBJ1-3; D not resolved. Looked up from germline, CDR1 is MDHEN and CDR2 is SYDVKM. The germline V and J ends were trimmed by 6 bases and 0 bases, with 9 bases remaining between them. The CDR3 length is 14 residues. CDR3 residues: CASSSGSSGNTIYF. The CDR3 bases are TGTGCCAGCAGCTCAGGTAGCTCTGGAAACACCATATATTTT.

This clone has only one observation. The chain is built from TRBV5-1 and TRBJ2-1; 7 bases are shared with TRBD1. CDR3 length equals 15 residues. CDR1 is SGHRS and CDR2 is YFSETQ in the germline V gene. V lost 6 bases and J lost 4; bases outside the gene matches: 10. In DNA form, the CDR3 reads TGCGCCAGCACCCAGACCGGGACAGCGTACAATGAGCAGTTCTTC. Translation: CASTQTGTAYNEQFF.

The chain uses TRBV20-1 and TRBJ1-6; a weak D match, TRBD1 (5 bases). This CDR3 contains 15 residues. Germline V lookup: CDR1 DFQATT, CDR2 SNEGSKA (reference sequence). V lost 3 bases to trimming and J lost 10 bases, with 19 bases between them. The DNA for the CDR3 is TGCAGTGCTAGTGTGGGTCCAGGGAGAAACTCACCCCTCCACTTT. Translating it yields CSASVGPGRNSPLHF.